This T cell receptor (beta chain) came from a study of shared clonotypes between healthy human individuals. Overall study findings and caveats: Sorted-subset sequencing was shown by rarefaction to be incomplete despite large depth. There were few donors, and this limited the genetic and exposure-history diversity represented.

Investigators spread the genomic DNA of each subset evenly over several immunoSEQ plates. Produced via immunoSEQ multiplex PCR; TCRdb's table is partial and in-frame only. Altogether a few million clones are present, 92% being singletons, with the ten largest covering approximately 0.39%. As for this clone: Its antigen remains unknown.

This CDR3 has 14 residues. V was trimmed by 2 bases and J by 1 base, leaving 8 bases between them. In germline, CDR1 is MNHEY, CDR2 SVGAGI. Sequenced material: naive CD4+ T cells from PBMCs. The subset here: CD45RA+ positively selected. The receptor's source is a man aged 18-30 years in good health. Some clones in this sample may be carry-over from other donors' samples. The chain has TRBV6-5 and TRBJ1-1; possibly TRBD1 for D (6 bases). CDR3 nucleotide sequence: TGTGCCAGCAGTTACAGGGACACGAACACTGAAGCTTTCTTT. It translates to CASSYRDTNTEAFF.